A selection of T cell receptor beta chains follows, all from one sample in a study of T-cell memory formation after mild COVID-19. One entry per CDR3 protein results from TCRdb running MiXCR on the 5' RACE reads. The repertoire holds around 53,000 distinct CDR3 sequences, with over 9% as singletons. Sequencing input: PBMCs or a T cell subset sorted from them (not recorded which). These receptors all come from a man between 18 and 35 years old who had mild COVID-19 (a few samples of this study predate the infection). Cell type and time point are not known. The CDR3 runs from the conserved cysteine through the conserved F or W. Each record gives: clone size, V gene, J gene, D gene, CDR3 DNA, CDR3 protein. D genes are given only for firm matches. The size of a clone is reported for some rows only, either as once, few or many, or as a class for expanded clones.

>many|TRBV5-6|TRBJ2-7|TRBD1
TGTGCCAGCACAATGGATTCTAGGACAGGGCAGCATCCATCCTACGAGCAGTACTTC
CASTMDSRTGQHPSYEQYF
>-|TRBV3-1|TRBJ1-3|-
TGTGCCAGCAGCCGAGGGTGGGACACCATATATTTT
CASSRGWDTIYF
>-|TRBV5-1|TRBJ1-6|-
TGCGCCAGCAGCTTGTGGGGCGGAAATTCACCCCTCCACTTT
CASSLWGGNSPLHF
>few|TRBV3-1|TRBJ2-1|-
TGTGCCAGCAGCCAAGTTTTGGACCTTATGGATGAGCAGTTCTTC
CASSQVLDLMDEQFF
>few|TRBV19|TRBJ2-7|TRBD2
TGTGCCAGTAATGCGGGGGGAAGCTCCTACGAGCAGTACTTC
CASNAGGSSYEQYF
>-|TRBV4-1|TRBJ1-6|TRBD1
TGCGCCAGCAGCCAGCAACAGGGGACGGTCCTCCACTTT
CASSQQQGTVLHF
>many|TRBV5-1|TRBJ2-5|TRBD2
TGCGCCAGCGCCGCCGGAACTAGCGGTGAAGAGACCCAGTACTTC
CASAAGTSGEETQYF
>few|TRBV24-1|TRBJ2-5|TRBD2
TGTGCCACCAGTGATGGGACTAGCGTGGAGACCCAGTACTTC
CATSDGTSVETQYF
>many|TRBV29-1|TRBJ2-1|TRBD2
TGCAGCGTTGCACTATCCGTTTGGACTAGGATAAGCAATGAGCAGTTCTTC
CSVALSVWTRISNEQFF
>many|TRBV27|TRBJ2-6|-
TGTGCCAGCAGCCATTACACTACTGGGGCCAACGTCCTGACTTTC
CASSHYTTGANVLTF
>few|TRBV6-5|TRBJ2-3|TRBD2
TGTGCCAGCAGTACACATAGCGGGGGGGCAATAGATACGCAGTATTTT
CASSTHSGGAIDTQYF
>few|TRBV5-1|TRBJ2-1|TRBD1
TGCGCCAGCAGCCTGGACAGGAGGTATTTCCTCAATGAGCAGTTCTTC
CASSLDRRYFLNEQFF
>many|TRBV7-3|TRBJ2-5|-
TGTGCCAGCAGCTTTGGTACAGGCAGGGCGAGAGAGGAGACCCAGTACTTC
CASSFGTGRAREETQYF
>-|TRBV7-9|TRBJ2-7|-
TGTGCCAGCAGCTCGGGCCCCACCTCCTACGAGCAGTACTTC
CASSSGPTSYEQYF
>many|TRBV11-2|TRBJ2-1|TRBD2
TGTGCCAGCAGCTACCCCCTACTAGCGGGGGGGCCCCCCGAGCAGTTCTTC
CASSYPLLAGGPPEQFF
>many|TRBV7-6|TRBJ1-1|-
TGTGCCAGCAGCGTACAGGGTTACACTGAAGCTTTCTTT
CASSVQGYTEAFF
>-|TRBV6-6|TRBJ2-3|TRBD1
TGTGCCAGCAGCCTTGGACAGGGGATTCGCACAGATACGCAGTATTTT
CASSLGQGIRTDTQYF
>many|TRBV6-5|TRBJ2-2|TRBD2
TGTGCCACCATAGGACTAGCGCCCGGGGAGCTGTTTTTT
CATIGLAPGELFF
>-|TRBV2|TRBJ2-2|-
TGTGCCAGTGACAACACCGGGGAGCTGTTTTTT
CASDNTGELFF
>-|TRBV2|TRBJ2-1|-
TGTGCCAGCGCCTGGGTGGATGAGCAGTTCTTC
CASAWVDEQFF
>few|TRBV5-1|TRBJ1-1|-
TGCGCCAGCAGCCCAGGGCTGGACACTGAAGCTTTCTTT
CASSPGLDTEAFF
>few|TRBV5-4|TRBJ2-1|-
TGTGCCAGCAGCTGGGGTAATGAGCAGTTCTTC
CASSWGNEQFF
>-|TRBV7-9|TRBJ2-1|TRBD2
TGTGCCAGCCCCGGGGGGGTCTCCTACAATGAGCAGTTCTTC
CASPGGVSYNEQFF
>-|TRBV12-3/TRBV12-4|TRBJ2-3|-
TGTGCCAGCCTTGGGGGACTTAGCACAGATACGCAGTATTTT
CASLGGLSTDTQYF
>few|TRBV5-4|TRBJ2-5|-
TGTGCCAGCAGCTTAGGGATTACTAGGAGGCAAGAGACCCAGTACTTC
CASSLGITRRQETQYF
>many|TRBV27|TRBJ2-1|-
TGTGCCAGCAGTCAATCTTTGGGGGGGGCCGTCTACAATGAGCAGTTCTTC
CASSQSLGGAVYNEQFF
>many|TRBV7-3|TRBJ2-5|TRBD2
TGTGCCAGCAGCCCAAGCGGGGTTGGAGAGACCCAGTACTTC
CASSPSGVGETQYF
>few|TRBV29-1|TRBJ2-7|TRBD1
TGCAGCGTGCAAACAGGGGGAAGCTCCTACGAGCAGTACTTC
CSVQTGGSSYEQYF
>-|TRBV7-2|TRBJ2-2|TRBD2
TGTGCCAGCAGCCCAAGACTAGCGCTCATTGGCGGGGAGCTGTTTTTT
CASSPRLALIGGELFF
>-|TRBV20-1|TRBJ2-3|-
TGCAGTGCTAGAGAGGGACGGACCATGTCAGATACGCAGTATTTT
CSAREGRTMSDTQYF
>many|TRBV11-2|TRBJ2-1|TRBD2
TGTGCCAGCAGCACTAGCGGGGAGAATGAGCAGTTCTTC
CASSTSGENEQFF
>few|TRBV11-1|TRBJ2-3|-
TGTGCCAGCAGGTCCACAGATACGCAGTATTTT
CASRSTDTQYF
>-|TRBV6-5|TRBJ2-3|TRBD2
TGTGCCAGCAGCCCTAGCGGGGGGCGCACAGATACGCAGTATTTT
CASSPSGGRTDTQYF
>many|TRBV7-9|TRBJ1-1|TRBD1
TGTGCCAGCAGCTCTGCTATTCCGGGACAGGGGGACGATCGGGCTTTCTTT
CASSSAIPGQGDDRAFF
>-|TRBV11-3|TRBJ2-2|TRBD1
TGTGCCAGCAGCACGACAACAGGGGGATACGGCGGGGAGCTGTTTTTT
CASSTTTGGYGGELFF
>many|TRBV6-5|TRBJ2-7|-
TGTGCCAGCAGTTCCGGACGGGGGAACTACGAGCAGTACTTC
CASSSGRGNYEQYF
>-|TRBV20-1|TRBJ1-6|-
TGCAGTGCTAGTACCCACCAGGAGAATTCACCCCTCCACTTT
CSASTHQENSPLHF
>few|TRBV6-1|TRBJ2-7|-
TGTGCCAGCAGTCCGCTTGGCAGCTACGAGCAGTACTTC
CASSPLGSYEQYF
>many|TRBV20-1|TRBJ2-5|-
TGCAGTGGGGGCGGGGCCGCGTACCAAGAGACCCAGTACTTC
CSGGGAAYQETQYF
>-|TRBV6-2/TRBV6-3|TRBJ1-1|-
TGCCACCCGCACCCTCCGGGGCGGGATAAAGCTTTCTTT
CHPHPPGRDKAFF
>-|TRBV10-3|TRBJ2-4|-
TGTGCCATCAGTTCCACCGTAGAGGCCAAAAACATTCAGTACTTC
CAISSTVEAKNIQYF
>many|TRBV20-1|TRBJ2-7|TRBD1
TGCAGTGCTAGAGATCAACTTAGGGGGCTCTACGAGCAGTACTTC
CSARDQLRGLYEQYF
>many|TRBV4-3|TRBJ2-2|TRBD1
TGCGCCAGCAGCCTCGACAGGGGAGACACCGGGGAGCTGTTTTTT
CASSLDRGDTGELFF
>few|TRBV25-1|TRBJ2-3|-
TGTGCCAGCAGCCCCATCGGGGCCGATACGCAGTATTTT
CASSPIGADTQYF
>many|TRBV2|TRBJ2-7|-
TGTGCCAGCAGTGACCGACAGGATATTCCAATCGAGCAGTACTTC
CASSDRQDIPIEQYF
>-|TRBV7-2|TRBJ1-1|TRBD1
TGTGCCAGCAGTCAACAGGGGGCTTCTACTGAAGCTTTCTTT
CASSQQGASTEAFF
>many|TRBV5-1|TRBJ2-3|TRBD2
TGCGCCAGCAGCTTGGCTCGGGGGGCAGATACGCAGTATTTT
CASSLARGADTQYF
>-|TRBV5-1|TRBJ1-1|-
TGCGCCAGCAGCTTGGCAATGCTATCGAACACTGAAGCTTTCTTT
CASSLAMLSNTEAFF
>many|TRBV6-2/TRBV6-3|TRBJ2-7|-
TGTGCCAGCAGTAGGATCCTCTACGAGCAGTACTTC
CASSRILYEQYF
>-|TRBV5-1|TRBJ2-3|-
TGCGCCAGCAGCCTGATTGATACGCAGTATTTT
CASSLIDTQYF
>few|TRBV5-1|TRBJ1-1|-
TGCGCCAGCAGCTTATTAAATCCGAACACTGAAGCTTTCTTT
CASSLLNPNTEAFF
>-|TRBV30|TRBJ2-2|TRBD2
TGTGCCCGGGGACTAGCGGGGCCGGGCGGGGAGCTGTTTTTT
CARGLAGPGGELFF
>once|TRBV6-2/TRBV6-3|TRBJ1-2|TRBD1
TGTGCCAGCAGGGGGGCCATTCCGGGACAGGGAAACTATGGCTACACCTTC
CASRGAIPGQGNYGYTF
>many|TRBV3-1|TRBJ2-7|-
TGTGCCAGCAGCCCTTATACCGGGACGGTCTCCTACGAGCAGTACTTC
CASSPYTGTVSYEQYF
>-|TRBV30|TRBJ2-7|TRBD1
TGTGCCTTTGGATGGACAGGGAACTACGAGCAGTACTTC
CAFGWTGNYEQYF